The 9 T cell receptor beta chains below come from one sample, sequenced in a study of siplizumab effects on memory and regulatory T cells (dated by TCRdb to the late 2010s). Libraries were built with the immunoSEQ multiplex PCR assay. Here the immuneACCESS table is served through TCRdb, limited to in-frame sequences with V and J called. Missing clones are a known gap in these copies; in checked studies unresolved V genes cover under half, and the rest lacks a known reason. For this sample the table gives 95,000 to 130,000 clones, of which approximately 94% were detected only once. The ten largest account for under 2% of the sample. Sequenced input: non-Treg CD4+ T cells sorted from blood. The cell subset or site label corresponds to: FACS-sorted unstimulated CD4+ non-regulatory T cells. These receptors were collected from a human donor in good health.

The chain joins TRBV5-6 to TRBJ2-1, with 8 bases aligning to TRBD1. CDR3 size: 14 residues. Germline V gene data show CDR1 as SGHDT and CDR2 as YYEEEE. Trimming took 7 bases from V and 7 from J; bases not matched to a gene: 10. DNA of the CDR3: TGTGCCAGCGAGGCAGGGGGCGGAGGGAATGAGCAGTTCTTC. The encoded protein is CASEAGGGGNEQFF.

The V and J genes are TRBV2 and TRBJ1-1; D is unclear. Trimming took off 6 bases at V and 1 base at J, with 15 bases between the two ends. Germline assignment: CDR1 SNHLY and CDR2 FYNNEI. This CDR3 has 15 amino acids. CDR3 protein: CASSSNGVPNTEAFF. The CDR3 coding sequence is TGTGCCAGCAGCTCAAACGGGGTCCCGAACACTGAAGCTTTCTTT.

The chain has TRBV5-1 and TRBJ2-5; no clear D gene. Trimming shortened V by 1 base and J by 0 bases, and 4 bases separated the two germline ends. The germline V gene encodes CDR1 SGHRS and CDR2 YFSETQ. CDR3 length equals 13 residues. CDR3 coding DNA: TGCGCCAGCAGCTTGACCCACCAAGAGACCCAGTACTTC. It codes for CASSLTHQETQYF.

The chain has TRBV4-2 and TRBJ1-5; tentative D call: TRBD1 (5 bases). Deletions cut 5 bases from V and 1 base from J, with 12 bases between. The germline V gene encodes CDR1 LGHNA and CDR2 YNFKEQ. The CDR3 length is 15 residues. DNA of the CDR3: TGTGCCAGCAGCTACCTTGGGGGAAGCAATCAGCCCCAGCATTTT. Translation gives CASSYLGGSNQPQHF.

The chain joins TRBV2 to TRBJ1-2, with D possibly being TRBD1 (5 bases). The CDR3 has 11 amino acids. The V end lost 8 bases, the J end lost 2 bases, and 6 bases lay between the germline ends. The germline V gene encodes CDR1 SNHLY and CDR2 FYNNEI. CDR3 in amino acids: CASRDNYGYTF. CDR3 DNA: TGTGCCAGCCGGGACAACTATGGCTACACCTTC.

The V call is TRBV4-1, the J call TRBJ1-3, with D unclear. V dropped 2 bases and J dropped 4 bases, with 12 bases sitting between them. The CDR3 has 15 amino acids. CDR1 is MGHRA, CDR2 YSYEKL, per germline. CDR3 sequence: CASSQTRTTGNTIYF. CDR3 nucleotide sequence: TGCGCCAGCAGCCAAACACGGACCACGGGAAACACCATATATTTT.

On this clone: One junction end does not reproduce the germline sequence, and a read error may be involved. CDR3 amino acids: CAVRANTEAFF. In nucleotides, the CDR3 is TGTGCCGTCAGAGCGAACACTGAAGCTTTCTTT. The chain is built from TRBV10-3 and TRBJ1-1, with D hard to call. The CDR3 consists of 11 residues. The germline V gene has CDR1 ENHRY and CDR2 SYGVKD.

The chain employs TRBV7-9 and TRBJ1-6; 7 bases map to TRBD1. The CDR3 totals 15 residues. V lost 5 bases to trimming and J lost 6 bases; unmatched junction nucleotides: 7. Germline V gives CDR1 SEHNR, CDR2 FQNEAQ (reference sequence). This chain's CDR3 is CASSGIGTANSPLHF. The CDR3 DNA reads TGTGCCAGCAGCGGGATAGGGACAGCTAATTCACCCCTCCACTTT.

The rearrangement joins TRBV23-1 to TRBJ1-1, with D possibly being TRBD1 (6 bases). TRBV23-1 qualifies as an ORF whose function is uncertain. The V end lost 4 bases, the J end lost 11 bases, and 26 bases lay between the germline ends. The CDR3 is made up of 16 amino acids. In DNA form, the CDR3 reads TGCGCCAGCAGTCGTATCCTACGGGACCCCAGGGGAGGCGCTTTCTTT. Translation gives CASSRILRDPRGGAFF.